The 27 T cell receptor beta chains below come from one sample, sequenced in a study of vaccination and CD4 T cells after COVID-19. These receptors lack a known antigen. Sequence data for DNA of cultured CD4+ T cells were generated by the Oncomine TCR Beta short-read assay. TCRdb reanalysed the PCR reads using MiXCR and keeps one entry per CDR3 protein. The table has around 23,000 distinct CDR3 sequences, approximately 30% seen once. Indicated time point: late sampling 161 to 241 days after vaccination in a few convalescent patients. The treatment denotes: approximately nine-day PBMC culture with coronavirus spike peptide pools or control peptides (ViraFEST assay). Material: CD4+ T cells from blood, cultured in vitro, obtained about 7 months after SARS-CoV-2 vaccination. The receptors were sampled from a human donor who had recovered from COVID-19.

Ten or more counts support this clonotype. The V call is TRBV7-3, the J call TRBJ2-5, with 7 bases that match TRBD1. V was pared by 4 bases and J by 7 bases, with 6 bases of the junction left unmatched. CDR1 and CDR2 (germline): SGHTA, FQGTGA. CDR3 size: 13 residues. CDR3 amino acids: CASSSDRAGTQYF. The CDR3 coding sequence is TGTGCCAGCAGCTCTGACAGGGCCGGGACCCAGTACTTC.

This clonotype was seen more than once but under ten times. The chain uses TRBV5-4 and TRBJ2-5, with D perhaps TRBD2 (7 bases). V was shortened by 0 bases and J by 4 bases, with 13 bases between the two germline ends. Germline assignment: CDR1 SGHNT and CDR2 YYREEE (reference sequence). CDR3 size: 15 residues. CDR3 DNA sequence: TGTGCCAGCAGCTTGGGTGGGGGGGCAGGAGAGACCCAGTACTTC. Translation gives CASSLGGGAGETQYF.

The chain carries TRBV7-8 and TRBJ1-1; TRBD1 might be the D (5 bases). V lost 2 bases and J lost 6, with 16 bases in between. Germline CDR1 reads SGHVS; CDR2 reads FQNEAQ. This CDR3 contains 15 residues. CDR3: CASSLFGGEAPEAFF. The CDR3 bases are TGTGCCAGCAGCTTATTCGGGGGAGAGGCGCCTGAAGCTTTCTTT.

The gene calls are TRBV14 and TRBJ2-5; TRBD2 is a possible D gene (6 bases). The CDR3 consists of 13 residues. V lost 4 bases, J lost 2 bases, and 8 bases lay in between. The V gene's germline CDR1 is SGHDN and CDR2 FVKESK. This chain's CDR3 is CASSRGLQETQYF. CDR3 sequence (DNA): TGTGCCAGCAGCCGGGGACTGCAAGAGACCCAGTACTTC.

The V gene is TRBV24-1, the J gene TRBJ2-1; D assignment may be TRBD1 or TRBD2 (5 bases each). V shed 4 bases and J shed 6 bases, with 12 bases lying between them. The CDR3 extends over 14 amino acids. Germline V lookup: CDR1 KGHDR, CDR2 SFDVKD. The CDR3 loop reads CATSEVGAGNEQFF. Written as DNA, the CDR3 is TGTGCCACCAGTGAGGTAGGGGCGGGCAATGAGCAGTTCTTC.

This clonotype was seen only once. The rearrangement uses TRBV30 and TRBJ1-1; D is unclear. V was shortened by 3 bases and J by 6 bases, with 14 bases between the two germline ends. The CDR3 spans 13 residues. Germline V gene lookup returns CDR1 GTSNPN and CDR2 SVGIG (reference sequence). This CDR3 is CAWRIPLPAEAFF. Written as DNA, the CDR3 is TGTGCCTGGAGAATTCCTCTTCCCGCTGAAGCTTTCTTT.

This clonotype occurred a few times. This chain uses TRBV6-5 with TRBJ1-2, with D maybe TRBD1 (5 bases). Trimming shortened V by 4 bases and J by 5 bases, and 11 bases separated the two germline ends. Germline V gene sequence: CDR1 MNHEY, CDR2 SVGAGI. There are 13 residues in the CDR3. Here the CDR3 DNA reads TGTGCCAGCAGTTCCGGGGGGGGATATGGCTACACCTTC. It is translated as CASSSGGGYGYTF.

The chain employs TRBV21-1 and TRBJ2-1; the table calls TRBD1, which could not be checked here. TRBV21-1 has pseudogene status. The CDR3 has 17 amino acids. For the CDR3, the DNA is TGTGCCAGCACGACGAACCCTTCGGGGGTCTCCTACAATGAGCAGTTCTTC. Protein product: CASTTNPSGVSYNEQFF.

This clonotype has a count of ten or more. J is TRBJ1-5 and V is TRBV15; D possibly corresponds to TRBD1 (5 bases). The germline V gene encodes CDR1 LNHNV and CDR2 YYDKDF (reference sequence). Trimming stripped 5 bases from V and 7 bases from J, with 18 bases between. The CDR3 totals 15 residues. CDR3 region: CATSARVLDGQPQHF. In DNA, the CDR3 is TGTGCCACCAGCGCCAGGGTGTTAGACGGACAGCCCCAGCATTTT.

This clonotype was observed a handful of times. The chain is built from TRBV20-1 and TRBJ2-3; 8 positions agree with TRBD1. The CDR3 has 14 amino acids. The germline CDR1 and CDR2 sequences are DFQATT and SNEGSKA (reference sequence). J was trimmed by 0 bases and V by 5 bases; bases with no gene match: 4. Here the CDR3 reads CSARDRSSTDTQYF. In nucleotides, the CDR3 is TGCAGTGCTCGGGACAGGTCTAGCACAGATACGCAGTATTTT.

The V gene is TRBV9, the J gene TRBJ1-2; no clear D gene. With 4 bases removed from V and 4 bases from J, the gap between germline ends came to 11 bases. Per the germline V gene, CDR1 is SGDLS and CDR2 is YYNGEE. The CDR3 length is 13 residues. DNA of the CDR3: TGTGCCAGCAGCCGAACAGAGACCTATGGCTACACCTTC. Translated, it gives CASSRTETYGYTF.

This rearrangement joins TRBV7-3 to TRBJ2-1, with 10 bases that match TRBD2. The CDR3 has 15 residues. Looked up from germline, CDR1 is SGHTA and CDR2 is FQGTGA. J lost 4 bases, V lost 3 bases, and 3 bases had no gene match. The CDR3 region is CASSFSGREYNEQFF. DNA for the CDR3: TGTGCCAGCAGCTTCAGCGGGAGGGAGTACAATGAGCAGTTCTTC.

This clonotype was observed a handful of times. This chain connects TRBV6-1 to TRBJ2-2; no clear D. V lost 6 bases and J 0 bases, leaving 5 bases between the germline ends. There are 13 residues in the CDR3. Germline-derived CDR1 and CDR2 are MNHNS and SASEGT. The CDR3, as DNA: TGTGCCAGCAGGATTTCGAACACCGGGGAGCTGTTTTTT. Translated: CASRISNTGELFF.

The V gene is TRBV7-8, the J gene TRBJ1-2; D might be TRBD1 (6 bases). Trimming removed 1 base at V and 3 bases at J, with 24 bases between. The CDR3 sequence is 19 residues long. Germline-derived CDR1 and CDR2 are SGHVS and FQNEAQ. The CDR3 sequence is CASSLGRIARDKRDYGYTF. The DNA for the CDR3 is TGTGCCAGCAGCTTAGGGAGGATTGCCAGGGACAAGAGGGACTATGGCTACACCTTC.

This rearrangement joins TRBV6-7 to TRBJ2-7; 9 positions agree with TRBD2. TRBV6-7 is noted as an ORF with a role that remains uncertain. There are 15 residues in the CDR3. V lost 11 bases, J lost 1 base, and 12 bases stayed unmatched. This CDR3 is CAPGGSGGPSYEQYF. In DNA, the CDR3 is TGTGCCCCTGGGGGTAGCGGGGGACCTTCCTACGAGCAGTACTTC.

The chain employs TRBV27 and TRBJ2-3; D tentatively reads TRBD1 or TRBD2 (7 bases each). Germline values: CDR1 MNHEY, CDR2 SMNVEV (reference sequence). The CDR3 totals 17 residues. The germline V and J ends were trimmed by 7 bases and 4 bases, with 24 bases remaining between them. In DNA form, the CDR3 reads TGTGCCAGCACCCCCAGGGGGGGGGGTGGATCGGCAGATACGCAGTATTTT. Translation gives CASTPRGGGGSADTQYF.

V usage is TRBV18 and J usage is TRBJ2-5, with TRBD1 matching over 8 bases. The germline V gene has CDR1 KGHSH and CDR2 LQKENI. V lost 1 base and J lost 2; bases outside the gene matches: 0. This CDR3 is 14 amino acids long. The CDR3 DNA is TGTGCCAGCTCACCACGACAGGGGCAAGAGACCCAGTACTTC. This encodes CASSPRQGQETQYF.

This chain links TRBV7-9 with TRBJ2-6; TRBD1 matches 8 bases. The CDR3 has 20 residues. Germline CDR1 reads SEHNR; CDR2 reads FQNEAQ (reference sequence). Trimming removed 5 bases from V and 2 bases from J; junction bases left unmatched: 17. CDR3 in DNA: TGTGCCAGCAGCCAAAGAGTCCGGGACAGGAGAAGGCCTGGGGCCAACGTCCTGACTTTC. As protein: CASSQRVRDRRRPGANVLTF.

The chain uses TRBV7-2 and TRBJ2-7; D call uncertain. There are 13 residues in the CDR3. Germline CDR1 reads SGHTA; CDR2 reads FQGNSA. Trimming pared 4 bases from V and 7 bases from J, leaving 14 bases between. The CDR3 nucleotides are TGTGCCAGCAGCTCTAACTTGGCTGGGGAGCAGTACTTC. Amino acids: CASSSNLAGEQYF.

The chain recombines TRBV20-1 with TRBJ1-1; TRBD1 aligns across 8 bases. This CDR3 has 13 residues. Germline CDR1 is DFQATT and CDR2 is SNEGSKA (reference sequence). The ends lost 3 bases at V and 5 bases at J; junction bases unmatched: 5. CDR3: CSASRGRETEAFF. DNA for the CDR3: TGCAGTGCTAGCAGGGGGCGTGAGACTGAAGCTTTCTTT.

The V and J genes are TRBV10-3 and TRBJ2-7; 10 bases align to TRBD2. Trimming took 2 bases from V and 3 from J; bases not matched to a gene: 4. CDR3 length: 15 amino acids. Germline assignment: CDR1 ENHRY and CDR2 SYGVKD. CDR3 region: CAISEALAGDYEQYF. For the CDR3, the DNA is TGTGCCATCAGTGAGGCCCTAGCGGGGGACTACGAGCAGTACTTC.

This clonotype has a count of ten or more. The V call is TRBV19, the J call TRBJ1-2, with D unresolved. CDR3 length: 15 amino acids. The germline gives CDR1 LNHDA, CDR2 SQIVND (reference sequence). Trimming removed 6 bases from V and 0 bases from J, with 14 bases in between. For the CDR3, the DNA is TGTGCCAGTAGATCACCGGGAACCACTAACTATGGCTACACCTTC. This encodes CASRSPGTTNYGYTF.

This clonotype was counted only a few times. This sequence joins TRBV7-9 and TRBJ1-2; possible D gene TRBD1, 5 bases. CDR1 SEHNR and CDR2 FQNEAQ come from the germline V gene (reference sequence). Trimming took off 5 bases at V and 2 bases at J, with 9 bases between the two ends. The length of the CDR3 is 13 residues. CDR3 nucleotide sequence: TGTGCCAGCAGCACCCGGGACAACTATGGCTACACCTTC. Its protein is CASSTRDNYGYTF.

This clonotype turned up a few times. The rearrangement uses TRBV6-5 and TRBJ2-7; 7 bases are a match to TRBD1. CDR3 length: 15 residues. The V and J ends lost 0 bases and 3 bases, in that order; junction bases with no gene match: 5. The germline V gene encodes CDR1 MNHEY and CDR2 SVGAGI. The CDR3 nucleotides are TGTGCCAGCAGTTACTCGGTGGGACAGCTCTACGAGCAGTACTTC. This encodes CASSYSVGQLYEQYF.

The rearrangement links TRBV7-6 to TRBJ1-6, with 10 bases fitting TRBD1. J was trimmed by 8 bases and V by 5 bases; bases with no gene match: 12. The CDR3 is 17 residues long. Germline-derived CDR1 and CDR2 are SGHVS and FNYEAQ. The CDR3, as DNA: TGTGCCAGCAGCCTGAACCCGGGACAGGGGCGCGATTCACCCCTCCACTTT. It codes for CASSLNPGQGRDSPLHF.

This clonotype came up once. The chain employs TRBV5-1 and TRBJ2-1; weak D call: TRBD1 (8 bases). The CDR3 has 15 amino acids. Germline V gene sequence: CDR1 SGHRS, CDR2 YFSETQ. V lost 3 bases and J 6 bases, leaving 16 bases between the germline ends. Written as DNA, the CDR3 is TGCGCCAGCAGCTATGGACAGGGAGGGGGCAATGAGCAGTTCTTC. It codes for CASSYGQGGGNEQFF. Supplemented by reference TRBV5-1 and TRBJ2-1, the full variable domain reads KAGVTQTPRYLIKTRGQQVTLSCSPISGHRSVSWYQQTPGQGLQFLFEYFSETQRNKGNFPGRFSGRQFSNSRSEMNVSTLELGDSALYLCASSYGQGGGNEQFFGPGTRLTVL.

The J gene is TRBJ1-6, the V gene TRBV2, with D hard to call. Germline lookup yields CDR1 SNHLY and CDR2 FYNNEI. V lost 2 bases, J lost 10 bases, and 6 bases lay in between. The CDR3 loop spans 12 amino acids. As DNA, the CDR3 is TGTGCCAGCAGTGAATATGGATCACCCCTCCACTTT. Protein sequence: CASSEYGSPLHF.